This passage covers 27 T cell receptor beta chains from one sample sequenced in a study of T-cell reconstitution after alpha-beta-depleted transplantation in children. TCRbeta library preparation incorporated unique molecular identifiers. Using its own MiXCR run on the PCR reads, TCRdb lists one record per CDR3 protein. This sample carries roughly 300,000 distinct CDR3 sequences, more than 9% of them seen once, and the ten largest clones take roughly a quarter. The specimen comprised peripheral blood, sampled 180 days after TCRalphabeta/CD19-depleted stem cell transplant. The receptors stem from a male patient between 2 and 10 years old who had a stem cell transplant for chronic granulomatous disease, so the T cells may come from the graft donor.

This clonotype has a count of ten or more. The chain joins TRBV6-1 to TRBJ2-2; D uncertain. Trimming removed 7 bases at V and 1 base at J, with 7 bases between. The germline CDR1 and CDR2 sequences are MNHNS and SASEGT. This CDR3 is 13 amino acids long. CDR3 coding DNA: TGTGCCAGCAAGCCCTGGAACACCGGGGAGCTGTTTTTT. Residues: CASKPWNTGELFF.

This clonotype was found many times. The chain is built from TRBV27 and TRBJ2-7, with 8 bases that match TRBD1. CDR3 length equals 13 residues. Germline V gene sequence: CDR1 MNHEY, CDR2 SMNVEV (reference sequence). V shed 5 bases and J 5 bases; nucleotides not matched to a gene: 5. DNA of the CDR3: TGTGCCAGCAGTACCAAGGGACAGGACGAGCAGTACTTC. Translated: CASSTKGQDEQYF.

This clonotype was counted many times. This chain joins TRBV28 and TRBJ2-1; 7 bases map to TRBD2. This CDR3 is built from 15 residues. CDR1 is MDHEN and CDR2 is SYDVKM in the germline V gene. V dropped 6 bases and J dropped 0; count of bases not matched to a gene: 5. The CDR3 DNA reads as TGTGCCAGCAGGGGGGGGTGGAGCTCCTACAATGAGCAGTTCTTC. The encoded protein is CASRGGWSSYNEQFF.

This clonotype was seen many times. This chain links TRBV5-1 with TRBJ2-3; 12 nucleotides match TRBD2. V trimming: 0 bases; J trimming: 3 bases; junction bases outside the gene matches: 5. This CDR3 is built from 17 residues. Germline V gene sequence: CDR1 SGHRS, CDR2 YFSETQ. The CDR3 loop reads CASSLVRLAGDTDTQYF. The CDR3, as DNA: TGCGCCAGCAGCTTGGTCAGACTAGCGGGAGATACAGATACGCAGTATTTT.

This clonotype was seen repeatedly, ten times or more. This chain uses TRBV19 with TRBJ2-2; the match to TRBD2 covers 11 bases. This CDR3 is 17 amino acids long. V shed 6 bases, J shed 4 bases, and the junction held 10 bases outside the gene matches. Looked up from germline, CDR1 is LNHDA and CDR2 is SQIVND (reference sequence). The CDR3 nucleotides are TGTGCCAGTAGGACTAGCGGGACGACGCTGGTCACCGGGGAGCTGTTTTTT. Protein product: CASRTSGTTLVTGELFF.

Ten or more counts support this clonotype. One end of the junction does not line up with germline, which may come from a read error. V usage is TRBV29-1 and J usage is TRBJ2-3, with 9 bases identical to TRBD2. Germline CDR1 is SQVTM and CDR2 is ANQGSEA. The length of the CDR3 is 13 residues. In DNA, the CDR3 is TGCAGCGTCCAAGGATTACTAGCGGGTTCTGTGGACTTT. It specifies CSVQGLLAGSVDF.

This clonotype showed up many times. The rearrangement links TRBV12-3 or TRBV12-4 to TRBJ2-7; no firm D call. Trimming left V 8 bases short and J 6 bases short, with 14 bases between. This CDR3 region has 12 residues. The CDR3 nucleotides read TGTGCCAGCGGAACTTCCGTGAGCGAGCAGTACTTC. The encoded protein is CASGTSVSEQYF.

There are many counts of this clonotype. This sequence joins TRBV28 and TRBJ2-3, with D perhaps TRBD1 (5 bases). From germline, CDR1 is MDHEN and CDR2 SYDVKM. The CDR3 runs 13 residues. V lost 4 bases and J lost 0, with 5 bases in between. The CDR3 DNA sequence: TGTGCCAGCAGTTACAGGAGCACAGATACGCAGTATTTT. Protein: CASSYRSTDTQYF.

The rearrangement joins TRBV4-1 to TRBJ1-2; D perhaps matches TRBD1 (6 bases). V was cut by 3 bases and J by 2 bases, with 19 bases left in between. The CDR3 contains 17 residues. Germline CDR1 reads MGHRA; CDR2 reads YSYEKL. The CDR3 DNA sequence: TGCGCCAGCAGCCATAGACCTAGGGGGGGGGAAAACTATGGCTACACCTTC. Its protein product is CASSHRPRGGENYGYTF.

This clonotype was picked up a small number of times. The V call is TRBV4-3, the J call TRBJ2-5; 7 bases match TRBD1. The germline V gene has CDR1 LGHNA and CDR2 YSLEER. This CDR3 is built from 15 residues. With 4 bases clipped from V and 5 bases from J, the junction kept 10 bases outside the gene matches. CDR3 in DNA: TGCGCCAGCAGCCCGGAGAGGGGGCGCTGGGAGACCCAGTACTTC. It yields the protein CASSPERGRWETQYF.

At least ten counts were recorded for this clonotype. This chain joins TRBV14 and TRBJ1-2; possibly TRBD1 for D (5 bases). V lost 3 bases, J lost 4 bases, and 9 bases lay in between. This CDR3 is built from 13 residues. Germline V lookup: CDR1 SGHDN, CDR2 FVKESK. CDR3 protein: CASSQGQVYGYTF. The CDR3 DNA sequence: TGTGCCAGCAGCCAGGGGCAGGTCTATGGCTACACCTTC.

The sample holds many counts of this clonotype. The chain employs TRBV7-4 and TRBJ2-1; D is perhaps TRBD2 (5 bases). Trimming shortened V by 2 bases and J by 7 bases, and 15 bases separated the two germline ends. The CDR3 contains 15 residues. Germline-derived CDR1 and CDR2 are SGHVT and SQSDAQ. CDR3 DNA: TGTGCCAGCAGCTTAATTTATCGGGGTCGGAATGAGCAGTTCTTC. Protein: CASSLIYRGRNEQFF.

This clonotype was found many times. The rearrangement joins TRBV25-1 to TRBJ2-3, with D unresolved. This CDR3 is built from 13 residues. Germline CDR1 reads MGHDK; CDR2 reads SYGVNS. V lost 8 bases and J 1 base, leaving 10 bases between the germline ends. DNA of the CDR3: TGTGCCAGCCGGAGAACAGGCACAGATACGCAGTATTTT. This encodes CASRRTGTDTQYF.

This clonotype has ten or more counts. The chain carries TRBV29-1 and TRBJ1-1; 8 bases map to TRBD1. V gave up 4 bases and J gave up 10 bases; unmatched junction bases: 8. The germline CDR1 and CDR2 sequences are SQVTM and ANQGSEA. This CDR3 has 12 residues. This chain's CDR3 is CSVVVDRALAFF. For the CDR3, the DNA is TGCAGCGTTGTGGTGGACAGGGCGTTAGCTTTCTTT.

The chain joins TRBV18 to TRBJ1-1, with D maybe TRBD1 (6 bases). This CDR3 has 15 amino acids. Between the trimmed V and J ends, which lost 2 bases and 0 bases, there was a span of 10 bases. CDR1 and CDR2 from the germline V gene are KGHSH and LQKENI. CDR3 DNA: TGTGCCAGCTCACCAACCCGGACAGTGAACACTGAAGCTTTCTTT. Protein product: CASSPTRTVNTEAFF. The variable domain in full, completed from reference TRBV18 and TRBJ1-1, reads NAGVMQNPRHLVRRRGQEARLRCSPMKGHSHVYWYRQLPEEGLKFMVYLQKENIIDESGMPKERFSAEFPKEGPSILRIQQVVRGDSAAYFCASSPTRTVNTEAFFGQGTRLTVV.

This clonotype has a count of ten or more. This chain joins TRBV11-2 and TRBJ2-3; D is uncertain. This CDR3 contains 10 residues. CDR1 and CDR2 from the germline V gene are SGHAT and FQNNGV. V lost 4 bases, J lost 12 bases, and 8 bases lay in between. The CDR3 nucleotides read TGTGCCAGCAGCTCCCGCCCTCAGTATTTT. Residues: CASSSRPQYF.

This clonotype was observed at least ten times. The gene calls are TRBV29-1 and TRBJ2-4, with 11 bases lining up with TRBD2. This CDR3 spans 15 amino acids. The V gene end was trimmed by 4 bases and the J gene end by 6 bases; junction bases not matched to a gene: 8. Germline CDR1 SQVTM, CDR2 ANQGSEA. CDR3 residues: CSVVEGLAALNIQYF. The CDR3 DNA reads as TGCAGCGTTGTTGAGGGACTAGCGGCCTTAAACATTCAGTACTTC.

This clonotype was detected many times. This chain uses TRBV13 with TRBJ2-1; D remains ambiguous. The V end was cut by 3 bases, the J end by 8 bases, with 11 bases between. Germline V CDR1 and CDR2: PRHDT, FYEKMQ (reference sequence). The CDR3 extends over 13 amino acids. The CDR3 region has the DNA TGTGCCAGCAGCTTCCCAACAACCCATGAGCAGTTCTTC. Protein product: CASSFPTTHEQFF.

This clonotype was recorded many times. This chain links TRBV7-6 with TRBJ1-6, with TRBD1 as a possible D gene (5 bases). Per the germline V gene, CDR1 is SGHVS and CDR2 is FNYEAQ. V lost 1 base to trimming and J lost 7 bases, with 14 bases between them. The CDR3 runs to 16 residues. CDR3 bases: TGTGCCAGCAGCTTAGTAGACAGTCGGAGAAATTCACCCCTCCACTTT. Translation: CASSLVDSRRNSPLHF.

In this sample, this clonotype turned up many times. The genes are TRBV20-1 and TRBJ1-1; tentative D call: TRBD1 (6 bases). The V gene lost 1 base and the J gene lost 6 bases, with 18 bases spanning the gap. CDR3 length equals 15 residues. The germline gives CDR1 DFQATT, CDR2 SNEGSKA (reference sequence). The CDR3 loop reads CSARGWEEGHPEAFF. The CDR3, as DNA: TGCAGTGCTAGAGGCTGGGAGGAGGGACACCCTGAAGCTTTCTTT.

This clonotype was seen a few times. The chain combines TRBV6-1 with TRBJ2-1; D is undetermined. The CDR3 extends over 15 amino acids. CDR1 is MNHNS, CDR2 SASEGT, per germline. V was clipped by 3 bases and J by 1 base, with 10 bases between them. CDR3 sequence: CASSELLSSYNEQFF. CDR3 in DNA: TGTGCCAGCAGTGAGTTGCTAAGTTCCTACAATGAGCAGTTCTTC.

The table lists this clonotype with many counts. V gene TRBV18 combines with J gene TRBJ1-2, with 9 positions matching TRBD1. After removal of 1 base from V and 4 bases from J, the junction contained 4 bases not matched to a gene. The CDR3 is 15 amino acids. Germline V CDR1 and CDR2: KGHSH, LQKENI. For the CDR3, the DNA is TGTGCCAGCTCACCACGGGACAGGGAGGGCTATGGCTACACCTTC. Translation: CASSPRDREGYGYTF. Full variable domain (missing parts from reference TRBV18 and TRBJ1-2): NAGVMQNPRHLVRRRGQEARLRCSPMKGHSHVYWYRQLPEEGLKFMVYLQKENIIDESGMPKERFSAEFPKEGPSILRIQQVVRGDSAAYFCASSPRDREGYGYTFGSGTRLTVV.

This clonotype was picked up many times. The CDR3 ends on some other residue instead of the conserved phenylalanine or tryptophan, so this is likely a read error. It is unclear where the CDR3 begins or ends on the DNA, so no DNA is shown, and the CDR3 is as TCRdb lists it. This sequence joins TRBV5-8 and TRBJ2-1; the table gives TRBD2 as D, unverified against the DNA. CDR1 and CDR2 (germline): SGHTS, YDEGEE. The CDR3 spans 14 amino acids, including both terminal residues. CDR3 protein: CASSLGRLRVRGVC.

In its sample, this clonotype was seen many times. The V call is TRBV10-3, the J call TRBJ1-1, with 9 bases lining up with TRBD1. Germline V gene lookup returns CDR1 ENHRY and CDR2 SYGVKD. This CDR3 contains 15 residues. J lost 5 bases, V lost 2 bases, and 6 bases had no gene match. CDR3 coding DNA: TGTGCCATCAGTGAGAACGACAGGGGGGGGACTGAAGCTTTCTTT. Encoded protein: CAISENDRGGTEAFF.

This clonotype was found many times. The chain combines TRBV9 with TRBJ1-5, with a weak D call TRBD1 (6 bases). This CDR3 has 16 amino acids. Trimming took 4 bases from V and 11 from J, leaving 25 bases between them. Germline V CDR1 and CDR2: SGDLS, YYNGEE. CDR3 sequence reads: CASSLGAGAPESAQHF. The CDR3 coding sequence is TGTGCCAGCAGCCTAGGAGCAGGGGCCCCGGAGTCGGCCCAGCATTTT.

This clonotype was recorded many times. The chain couples TRBV5-1 to TRBJ2-7; a possible D gene is TRBD2 (5 bases). This CDR3 comprises 14 residues. V gave up 4 bases and J gave up 3 bases, with 14 bases separating them. The germline CDR1 and CDR2 sequences are SGHRS and YFSETQ. CDR3 residues: CASSRMGSRYEQYF. CDR3 DNA: TGCGCCAGCAGCCGCATGGGGAGTCGCTACGAGCAGTACTTC.

A note on this clonotype: A much bigger clone sits one base away, suggesting this may be a read error. The V and J genes are TRBV5-1 and TRBJ2-7; 7 bases fit TRBD1. This CDR3 has 14 amino acids. Germline values: CDR1 SGHRS, CDR2 YFSETQ. The trim removed 4 bases at V and 3 bases at J, leaving 7 bases unmatched. This chain's CDR3 is CASSQGEGYYEQYF. The DNA of the CDR3 is TGCGCCAGCAGCCAGGGGGAAGGGTACTACGAGCAGTACTTC.